This T cell receptor beta chain was found in a study of T-cell memory formation after mild COVID-19 (dated by TCRdb to about 2021). For the wider study: TCR sequence clusters from the two donors were largely donor specific. In a couple of donors, T-cell clones that expanded and contracted after mild COVID-19 were tracked by sequencing TCRalpha and TCRbeta repertoires over time. The cohort was made up of two young adult volunteers, one female and one male, who were previously healthy.

General conclusions and limits of the study: The detection of some responding clones in pre-infection memory suggests that pre-existing cross-reactive memory T cells joined the SARS-CoV-2 response. Only a couple of mild cases were covered in the study, and larger cohorts including severe cases with pre-infection samples were considered necessary. The second-wave clones that peaked on day 37 were not confirmed to be SARS-CoV-2 specific. Contracting CD4+ clones appeared mostly in the CM and EM memory subsets, whereas CD8+ clones were enriched in EMRA. From day 15 to 85, contracting clones showed balanced CD4/CD8 phenotypes, whereas a second wave of clones that expanded from day 15 to 37 leaned towards CD4+.

For sequencing, an Illumina NovaSeq 6000 was employed. TCRalpha and TCRbeta cDNA libraries were built by 5'RACE with constant-segment primers, adding sample barcodes and unique molecular identifiers. Trizol reagent was used to extract RNA from every sample. The libraries were amplified in two PCR steps, and the second step added a second sample barcode and Illumina TruSeq adapters. Sequencing of libraries was performed on an Illumina NovaSeq with 2 x 150 bp paired-end reads. In the original analysis: The reads were demultiplexed and collapsed into UMI-guided consensus sequences using migec v1.2.7. Using mixcr v2.1.11, UMI consensuses were aligned to TRA and TRB V and J templates and then assembled into clonotypes. Clonotypes were classified as expanded or contracted when called significant by both edgeR and NoisET, with noise models trained on biological replicates. For edgeR calls, a false discovery rate-adjusted p below 0.01 and a log2 fold-change threshold of 1 were applied. As an exploratory analysis of dynamics, PCA with hierarchical clustering was applied to max-normalized trajectories of the 1000 most abundant clonotypes. The CD4 or CD8 phenotype of responding clones was assigned using the separately sequenced CD4+ and CD8+ repertoires. Using fastp at Q25 and MiXCR, TCRdb reprocessed the public reads and kept productive beta chains. Every entry covers one CDR3 protein and lists the most common genes and DNA from its rows. The V and J calls were not made by the authors but by TCRdb's processing. The sample table lists under 650,000 distinct CDR3 sequences, roughly 18% of them with a count of one. Clones ranked in the top ten supply 12% of the sample.

The CDR3, from cysteine to phenylalanine, totals 15 residues. The only DNA kept is the CDR3, 45 bases in frame from the first base. After removal of 2 bases from V and 4 bases from J, the junction retains 7 bases not matched to a gene. This clonotype occurred a few times. The specificity of this receptor is unknown. Base qualities are not provided; no much larger clone lies one nucleotide away. Ficoll-Paque density gradient centrifugation was used to isolate PBMCs. This sequence uses TRBV12-3 or TRBV12-4 and TRBJ1-2; the central 7 bases match TRBD1. This receptor was obtained from an adult woman who had mild COVID-19 (a few samples of this study predate the infection). The sample titles of this study are shuffled in the database, so cell type and time point are left out; the donor was told from shared clones. Sequencing used PBMCs or a T cell subset sorted from them (not recorded which). Read as DNA, the sequence is TGTGCCAGCAGTTTATCCCGACAGGGAGTCTATGGCTACACCTTC. Its protein reads: CASSLSRQGVYGYTF.